These 4 T cell receptor beta chains were sequenced from one sample in a study of brain T cells in children with intractable seizures. Clones were sequenced by immunoSEQ multiplex PCR, and TCRdb holds only the in-frame ones, with some missing. This sample yields 110,000 or so clones, of which approximately 94% are seen a single time; 3.5% to 4.5% belongs to the top ten. Sample: peripheral blood, taken at surgery. These receptor sequences come from a boy under two years old with hemimegalencephaly and intractable seizures.

V usage is TRBV11-3 and J usage is TRBJ2-5; D gene unclear. The CDR3 has 12 residues. The V gene's germline CDR1 is SGHNT and CDR2 YENEEA. Trimming left V 4 bases short and J 0 bases short, with 3 bases between. The CDR3 bases are TGTGCCAGCAGCTATCACCAAGAGACCCAGTACTTC. Translation gives CASSYHQETQYF.

The chain employs TRBV6-2 or TRBV6-3 and TRBJ2-7; tentative D call: TRBD1 (5 bases). The germline CDR1 and CDR2 sequences are MNHEY and SVGEGT. The V end lost 0 bases, the J end lost 12 bases, and 18 bases lay between the germline ends. The CDR3 length is 14 residues. The CDR3 nucleotides read TGTGCCAGCAGTTACTCGCTACAGGCCGGTTATTGGTACTTC. This gives the protein CASSYSLQAGYWYF.

The chain is built from TRBV11-2 and TRBJ1-2, with D unclear. V gave up 5 bases and J gave up 8 bases, with 12 bases separating them. The CDR3 totals 12 residues. Germline CDR1 reads SGHAT; CDR2 reads FQNNGV. The CDR3, as DNA: TGTGCCAGCAGCCTCACCCTTCGGGGCTACACCTTC. Translated: CASSLTLRGYTF.

The chain has TRBV7-2 and TRBJ2-7; TRBD1 might be the D (6 bases). The V end lost 5 bases, the J end lost 6 bases, and 20 bases lay between the germline ends. The length of the CDR3 is 15 residues. CDR1 and CDR2 (germline): SGHTA, FQGNSA. The CDR3 DNA is TGTGCCAGCAGCCCCCTCTGGGGGCGTCTGGGCGAGCAGTACTTC. It specifies CASSPLWGRLGEQYF.